This T cell receptor (beta chain) was captured by sequencing in a study of cytomegalovirus exposure and HLA in healthy donors. Study-wide findings and caveats: Exclusion applied to some V segments, including TRBV6-2 and TRBV6-3, as they were indistinguishable. A few of the chains that were CMV-associated were confirmed in vitro to be specific for CMV antigens. TCR beta chains numbering some 150 were designated cytomegalovirus-associated.

The PCR contained 60 Vbeta and 13 Jbeta primers. This table comes from immunoSEQ multiplex PCR, and its TCRdb copy is limited to in-frame clones, with some not included. The sample gives about 68,000 clones, roughly 77% of which show up once; roughly 6.8% is in the top ten. The count of this clone is one. As yet, its antigen is unknown. The germline V and J ends were trimmed by 4 bases and 11 bases, with 18 bases remaining between them. Germline V gives CDR1 SGHRS, CDR2 YFSETQ. This CDR3 spans 14 amino acids. This TCR was sampled from a human donor in good health. This rearrangement joins TRBV5-1 to TRBJ2-2; possible D gene TRBD1, 6 bases. Sequences were obtained from PBMCs. DNA for the CDR3: TGCGCCAGCAGCATAGGCTTAACAGGGTATGAGCTGTTTTTT. Its protein is CASSIGLTGYELFF.